What follows are 11 T cell receptor beta chains derived from one specimen sequenced in a study of blood T cell repertoires in COVID-19. Data came from immunoSEQ multiplex PCR; TCRdb stores just in-frame clones and leaves some out. This sample carries around 250,000 clones, approximately 85% of them seen once, and the ten largest clones take 5.1%. The sample taken for sequencing was peripheral blood. Receptors originate from a man between 45 and 60 years old with active or convalescent COVID-19.

A single count supports this clone. This rearrangement joins TRBV23-1 to TRBJ2-5; 11 positions agree with TRBD1. TRBV23-1 is classed as an ORF, of uncertain function. The CDR3 length is 13 residues. Losses at the gene ends were 7 bases for V and 9 bases for J; bases not matched to a gene: 7. Here the CDR3 DNA reads TGCGCCAGCATGGCGGGGGACAGGGGGGCCCAGTACTTC. Its protein product is CASMAGDRGAQYF.

This clone has just one count. The rearrangement joins TRBV12-3 or TRBV12-4 to TRBJ2-5; D gene ambiguous. Between the trimmed V and J ends, which lost 6 bases and 3 bases, there was a span of 11 bases. The CDR3 loop spans 13 amino acids. CDR3 loop: CASRSTREETQYF. CDR3 bases: TGTGCCAGCAGGTCGACTCGCGAAGAGACCCAGTACTTC.

The chain combines TRBV27 with TRBJ1-4; D not resolved. Germline values: CDR1 MNHEY, CDR2 SMNVEV (reference sequence). The germline V and J ends were trimmed by 5 bases and 8 bases, with 12 bases remaining between them. The CDR3 is 13 amino acids. DNA for the CDR3: TGTGCCAGCAGTAGGAGAGGAATGGAAAAACTGTTTTTT. This translates into CASSRRGMEKLFF.

The rearrangement links TRBV9 to TRBJ1-1, with a weak D call TRBD1 (6 bases). The CDR3 runs 13 residues. Germline assignment: CDR1 SGDLS and CDR2 YYNGEE. V was cut by 3 bases and J by 5 bases, with 11 bases left in between. CDR3 protein: CASSAIGGTEAFF. DNA of the CDR3: TGTGCCAGCAGCGCTATAGGGGGAACTGAAGCTTTCTTT.

The chain joins TRBV3-1 (or the pseudogene TRBV3-2) to TRBJ2-3, with 10 bases that match TRBD2. Trimming cost V 3 bases and J 1 base; bases outside gene matches: 13. There are 19 residues in the CDR3. CDR1 LGHDT and CDR2 YNNKEL come from the germline V gene (reference sequence). The DNA for the CDR3 is TGTGCCAGCAGCCATTCGATGCTAGCGGGAGTTCGTCGCACAGATACGCAGTATTTT. Amino acid sequence: CASSHSMLAGVRRTDTQYF.

This chain uses TRBV11-3 with TRBJ2-5, with TRBD2 matching 10 bases. The ends lost 1 base at V and 4 bases at J; junction bases unmatched: 3. Germline V lookup: CDR1 SGHNT, CDR2 YENEEA. The CDR3 has 15 amino acids. Here the CDR3 reads CASSLGLAGAETQYF. DNA for the CDR3: TGTGCCAGCAGCTTAGGGCTAGCGGGAGCAGAGACCCAGTACTTC.

This chain connects TRBV7-3 to TRBJ2-3, with TRBD1 matching 10 bases. Germline V gene data show CDR1 as SGHTA and CDR2 as FQGTGA. The CDR3 contains 17 residues. The V segment lost 4 bases and the J segment 4 bases; nucleotides outside the gene matches: 11. CDR3 residues: CASSSQSVGTGADTQYF. The CDR3 nucleotides are TGTGCCAGCAGCTCACAATCGGTGGGGACAGGGGCAGATACGCAGTATTTT.

The rearrangement uses TRBV28 and TRBJ2-2; 11 nucleotides line up with TRBD1. This CDR3 contains 15 residues. Germline lookup yields CDR1 MDHEN and CDR2 SYDVKM. V shed 4 bases, J shed 9 bases, and the junction held 7 bases outside the gene matches. The CDR3 reads CASSSWTGGIRELFF. DNA of the CDR3: TGTGCCAGCAGTTCTTGGACAGGGGGCATTAGGGAGCTGTTTTTT.

This clone was seen once. V is TRBV3-1 (or the pseudogene TRBV3-2) and J is TRBJ1-2; no firm D call. The CDR3 contains 19 residues. Germline CDR1 LGHDT, CDR2 YNNKEL (reference sequence). The V end was cut by 0 bases, the J end by 1 base, with 21 bases between. CDR3 sequence (DNA): TGTGCCAGCAGCCAAGATAAGGTATACGGAGGACCGGATAACTATGGCTACACCTTC. Translated: CASSQDKVYGGPDNYGYTF.

V gene TRBV14 combines with J gene TRBJ2-1, with 7 nucleotides matching TRBD1. Germline V gene sequence: CDR1 SGHDN, CDR2 FVKESK. This CDR3 contains 18 residues. V gave up 4 bases and J gave up 6 bases; unmatched junction bases: 18. For the CDR3, the DNA is TGTGCCAGCAGCCCTAGATGGCCCAGGGGGAAGGTGCTCAATGAGCAGTTCTTC. It yields the protein CASSPRWPRGKVLNEQFF.

This clone showed up just a few times. The chain recombines TRBV7-2 with TRBJ2-5; TRBD2 matches 7 bases. V was pared by 1 base and J by 5 bases, with 10 bases of the junction left unmatched. The V gene's germline CDR1 is SGHTA and CDR2 FQGNSA. The CDR3 totals 16 residues. CDR3 nucleotide sequence: TGTGCCAGCAGCTTAGTCGGGAGCGGGAACGTGGAGACCCAGTACTTC. As protein: CASSLVGSGNVETQYF.